This T cell receptor beta chain was sequenced during a study of blood T cell repertoires in COVID-19. Study-wide context: The origin of the acute and convalescent COVID-19 samples was the United States, Italy and Spain.

Recruitment covered about 25 US areas and drew participants whose ages spanned about 18 to 100 years. Grouping used clinical history reported by participants in a survey and questionnaire. Trimming took off 8 bases at V and 3 bases at J, with 13 bases between the two ends. The CDR3 consists of 13 residues. Original methodology: Scientists estimated how many nucleated cells there were by amplifying reference gene primers. Assay used: immunoSEQ multiplex PCR; TCRdb lists only in-frame clones, some missing. V, J and clone size are those of that table, while D and trimming were read from the DNA. Of about 250,000 clones in the sample, approximately 85% were seen once.

Input material: PBMCs or T cells enriched from blood (not recorded which). The sequence came from a woman in her forties or fifties with acute COVID-19. The chain is built from TRBV12-3 or TRBV12-4 and TRBJ1-1; no firm D call. The CDR3: CASSFGPDTEAFF. The CDR3 DNA sequence: TGTGCCAGCTCCTTTGGGCCCGACACTGAAGCTTTCTTT.